Below, one T cell receptor (beta chain) is given with its context. The target antigen is unknown. These data come from a study of shared clonotypes between healthy human individuals. Study conclusions and caveats: Rarefaction curves obtained for sorted subsets showed sequencing incomplete despite large depth. Sequencing depth was expected to influence donor clonotype sharing. Memory subsets had estimated richness that was generally smaller than that of naive subsets.

The CDR3 sequence is 17 residues long. Between the trimmed V and J ends, which lost 4 bases and 0 bases, there was a span of 16 bases. Germline loops: CDR1 SGHTA, CDR2 FQGNSA. The method was immunoSEQ multiplex PCR; TCRdb's version includes in-frame clones alone and lacks a portion of them. Here the sample spans over a million clones, 98% being singletons. A split of CD4+ cells into CD45RA+ naive and CD45RA-negative memory subsets was performed. V is TRBV7-2 and J is TRBJ1-5, with D maybe TRBD1 (6 bases). The sample taken for sequencing was naive CD4+ T cells sorted from blood. The subset: CD45RA+ positively selected. The receptor was isolated from a young man in good health. CDR3 nucleotide sequence: TGTGCCAGCAGCTCCGTAGGGACACCCTTTAGCAATCAGCCCCAGCATTTT. Encoded protein: CASSSVGTPFSNQPQHF.